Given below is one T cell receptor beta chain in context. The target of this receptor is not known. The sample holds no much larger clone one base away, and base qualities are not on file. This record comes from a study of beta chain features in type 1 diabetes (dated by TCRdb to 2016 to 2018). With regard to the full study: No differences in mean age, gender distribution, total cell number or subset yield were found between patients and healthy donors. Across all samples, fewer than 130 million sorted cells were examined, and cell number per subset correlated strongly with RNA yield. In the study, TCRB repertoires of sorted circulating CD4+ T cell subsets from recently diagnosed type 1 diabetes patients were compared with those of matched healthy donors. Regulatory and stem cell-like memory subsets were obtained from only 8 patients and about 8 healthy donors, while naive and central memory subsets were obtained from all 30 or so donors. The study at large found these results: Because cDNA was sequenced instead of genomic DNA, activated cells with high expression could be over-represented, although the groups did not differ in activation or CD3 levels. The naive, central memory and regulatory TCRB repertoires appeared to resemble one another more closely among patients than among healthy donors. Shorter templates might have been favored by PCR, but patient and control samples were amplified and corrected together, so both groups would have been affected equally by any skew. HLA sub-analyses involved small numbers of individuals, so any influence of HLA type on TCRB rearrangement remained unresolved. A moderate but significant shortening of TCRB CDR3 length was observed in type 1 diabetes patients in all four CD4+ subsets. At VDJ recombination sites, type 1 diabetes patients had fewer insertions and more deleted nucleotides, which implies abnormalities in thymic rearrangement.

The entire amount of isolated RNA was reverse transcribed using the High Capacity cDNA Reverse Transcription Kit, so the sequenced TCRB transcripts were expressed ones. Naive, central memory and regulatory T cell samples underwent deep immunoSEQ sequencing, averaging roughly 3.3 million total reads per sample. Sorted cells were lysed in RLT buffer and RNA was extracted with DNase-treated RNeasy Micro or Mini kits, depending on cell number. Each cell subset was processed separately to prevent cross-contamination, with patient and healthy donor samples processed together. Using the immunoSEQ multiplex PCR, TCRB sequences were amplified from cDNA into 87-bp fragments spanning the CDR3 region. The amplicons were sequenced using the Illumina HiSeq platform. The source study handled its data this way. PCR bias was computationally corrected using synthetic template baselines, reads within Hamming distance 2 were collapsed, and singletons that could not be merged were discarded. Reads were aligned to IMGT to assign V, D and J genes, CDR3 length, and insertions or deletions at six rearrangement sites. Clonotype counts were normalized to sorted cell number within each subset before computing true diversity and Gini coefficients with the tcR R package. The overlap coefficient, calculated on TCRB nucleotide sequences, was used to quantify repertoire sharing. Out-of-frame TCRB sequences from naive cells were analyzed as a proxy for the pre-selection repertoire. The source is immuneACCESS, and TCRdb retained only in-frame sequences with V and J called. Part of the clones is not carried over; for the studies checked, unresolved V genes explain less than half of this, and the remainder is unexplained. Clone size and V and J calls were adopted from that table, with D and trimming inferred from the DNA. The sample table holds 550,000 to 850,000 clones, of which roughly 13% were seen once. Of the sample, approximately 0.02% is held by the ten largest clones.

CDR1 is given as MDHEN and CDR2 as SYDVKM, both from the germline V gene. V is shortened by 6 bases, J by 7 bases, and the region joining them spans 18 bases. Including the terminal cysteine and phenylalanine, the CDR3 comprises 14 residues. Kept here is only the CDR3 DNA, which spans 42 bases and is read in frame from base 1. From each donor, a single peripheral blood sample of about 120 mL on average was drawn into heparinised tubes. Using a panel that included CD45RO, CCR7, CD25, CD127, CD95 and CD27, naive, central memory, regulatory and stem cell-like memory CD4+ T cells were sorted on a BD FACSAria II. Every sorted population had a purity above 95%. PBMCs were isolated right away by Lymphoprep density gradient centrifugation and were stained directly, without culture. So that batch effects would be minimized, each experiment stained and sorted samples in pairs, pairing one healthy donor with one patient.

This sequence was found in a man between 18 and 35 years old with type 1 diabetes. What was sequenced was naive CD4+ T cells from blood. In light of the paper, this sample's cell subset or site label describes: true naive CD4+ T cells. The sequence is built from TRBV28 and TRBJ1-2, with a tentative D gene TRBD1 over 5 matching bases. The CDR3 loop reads CASSSGAGNGGYTF. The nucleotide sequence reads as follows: TGTGCCAGCAGCTCAGGAGCAGGGAATGGTGGCTACACCTTC.